The 18 T cell receptor beta chains reported below all come from one sample, sequenced in a study of blood T cells in healthy people across ages. PCR was performed a second time for about 7 to 12 cycles using a sample-barcoded 5' primer and a J-beta primer mix. TCRdb re-called the 5' RACE reads with MiXCR, one entry per CDR3 protein. The sample gives about 1,800,000 distinct CDR3 sequences, 25% to 30% of which show up once; more than 6% is in the top ten. The sample taken for sequencing was blood. The source is a woman younger than 45 in good health.

The chain employs TRBV28 and TRBJ2-6; tentatively, D is TRBD1 (5 bases). The CDR3 loop spans 18 amino acids. Trimming cost V 6 bases and J 1 base, with 19 bases left between them. Germline CDR1 MDHEN, CDR2 SYDVKM. The DNA of the CDR3 is TGTGCCAGCAGGCCAGGGATGACAATCGCATCTGGGGCCAACGTCCTGACTTTC. This encodes CASRPGMTIASGANVLTF.

This clonotype was seen only a few times. One end of the junction does not line up with germline, which may come from a read error. This chain joins TRBV7-3 and TRBJ1-2, with D possibly TRBD1 on 6 matching bases. The CDR3 is 14 residues long. CDR1 is SGHTA, CDR2 FQGTGA, per germline. In DNA form, the CDR3 reads TGTGCCAGCGGCTTAACTAGGACAGCGGGTGGCTACACCTTC. It yields the protein CASGLTRTAGGYTF.

In this sample, this clonotype turned up a few times. The gene calls are TRBV6-5 and TRBJ2-7; TRBD2 might be the D (7 bases). The CDR3 runs to 13 residues. Germline V gene data show CDR1 as MNHEY and CDR2 as SVGAGI. Between the trimmed V and J ends, which lost 8 bases and 7 bases, there was a span of 18 bases. The CDR3 here is CASSKGEGLEQYF. CDR3 nucleotide sequence: TGTGCCAGCTCCAAGGGGGAGGGCCTGGAGCAGTACTTC.

V is TRBV7-2 and J is TRBJ2-5, with a tentative D call TRBD2 (5 bases). Germline V lookup: CDR1 SGHTA, CDR2 FQGNSA. CDR3 length: 15 residues. V was trimmed by 7 bases and J by 7 bases, leaving 22 bases between them. CDR3 nucleotide sequence: TGTGCCAGCACCGCCGCGGGTAGGGCTAGGGTGACCCAGTACTTC. It yields the protein CASTAAGRARVTQYF.

This clonotype was seen a few times. CDR3: CSGGENTEAFF. In DNA form, the CDR3 reads TGCAGTGGGGGGGAGAACACTGAAGCTTTCTTT. V usage is TRBV20-1 and J usage is TRBJ1-1; D possibly corresponds to TRBD1 (5 bases). The CDR3 contains 11 residues. Germline V gene lookup returns CDR1 DFQATT and CDR2 SNEGSKA (reference sequence). The V end was cut by 7 bases, the J end by 1 base, with 7 bases between.

The chain couples TRBV5-1 to TRBJ1-1; possible D gene TRBD1, 5 bases. Trimming took off 3 bases at V and 4 bases at J, with 13 bases between the two ends. This CDR3 spans 14 amino acids. CDR1 is SGHRS and CDR2 is YFSETQ in the germline V gene. The CDR3 sequence: CASSSGGWGTEAFF. The CDR3 nucleotides read TGCGCCAGCAGCTCGGGGGGATGGGGCACTGAAGCTTTCTTT.

This clonotype was counted a few times. The genes are TRBV4-1 and TRBJ2-1; D perhaps matches TRBD2 (6 bases). Trimming removed 0 bases at V and 6 bases at J, with 9 bases between. Per the germline V gene, CDR1 is MGHRA and CDR2 is YSYEKL. This CDR3 comprises 14 residues. The CDR3 loop reads CASSQEEGSNEQFF. The DNA for the CDR3 is TGCGCCAGCAGCCAAGAGGAGGGCAGCAATGAGCAGTTCTTC.

This clonotype was seen a handful of times. The chain recombines TRBV19 with TRBJ2-1, with D hard to call. The V end was cut by 10 bases, the J end by 4 bases, with 11 bases between. CDR3 size: 12 residues. Germline assignment: CDR1 LNHDA and CDR2 SQIVND (reference sequence). Written as DNA, the CDR3 is TGTGCCACCGTGACGATTTACAATGAGCAGTTCTTC. The encoded protein is CATVTIYNEQFF.

J is TRBJ2-7 and V is TRBV6-2 or TRBV6-3; 15 bases align to TRBD2. Germline V CDR1 and CDR2: MNHEY, SVGEGT. V gave up 9 bases and J gave up 7 bases; unmatched junction bases: 10. This CDR3 has 15 amino acids. CDR3 loop: CASWGLAGGDNEQYF. As DNA, the CDR3 is TGTGCCAGTTGGGGACTAGCGGGAGGTGACAATGAGCAGTACTTC.

This chain connects TRBV20-1 to TRBJ2-1; 7 bases are a match to TRBD2. Germline assignment: CDR1 DFQATT and CDR2 SNEGSKA (reference sequence). The CDR3 is made up of 13 amino acids. Trimming removed 6 bases from V and 7 bases from J; junction bases left unmatched: 9. Here the CDR3 reads CSAPRPGGNEQFF. The CDR3 bases are TGCAGTGCCCCCAGGCCGGGGGGTAATGAGCAGTTCTTC.

This clonotype was counted only a few times. CDR3 in amino acids: CASSSGGWTVRETQYF. CDR3 nucleotide sequence: TGTGCCAGCAGTTCAGGAGGTTGGACAGTCCGAGAGACCCAGTACTTC. The chain couples TRBV7-8 to TRBJ2-5; D may be TRBD1 (6 bases). With 6 bases removed from V and 4 bases from J, the gap between germline ends came to 21 bases. Germline V gene data show CDR1 as SGHVS and CDR2 as FQNEAQ. CDR3 length: 16 residues. The entire variable domain, with the rest obtained from reference TRBV7-8 and TRBJ2-5, is as follows: GAGVSQSPRYKVAKRGQDVALRCDPISGHVSLFWYQQALGQGPEFLTYFQNEAQLDKSGLPSDRFFAERPEGSVSTLKIQRTQQEDSAVYLCASSSGGWTVRETQYFGPGTRLLVL.

The chain uses TRBV4-2 and TRBJ2-1; D possibly corresponds to TRBD2 (6 bases). The V end was cut by 3 bases, the J end by 6 bases, with 15 bases between. The CDR3 is 15 amino acids. Germline lookup yields CDR1 LGHNA and CDR2 YNFKEQ. The CDR3 bases are TGTGCCAGCAGCCAGGACCCGGGGGTTACCAATGAGCAGTTCTTC. This gives the protein CASSQDPGVTNEQFF.

This clonotype occurred a few times. V and J are TRBV29-1 and TRBJ2-1; possibly TRBD2 for D (5 bases). Germline assignment: CDR1 SQVTM and CDR2 ANQGSEA. V was cut by 4 bases and J by 6 bases, with 19 bases left in between. This CDR3 is 15 amino acids long. The chain's CDR3 is CSVARVGAGSNEQFF. The CDR3 nucleotides are TGCAGCGTTGCGCGAGTGGGAGCCGGATCCAATGAGCAGTTCTTC.

Ten or more counts support this clonotype. V gene TRBV20-1 combines with J gene TRBJ2-7; maybe TRBD1 (6 bases). This CDR3 has 13 residues. The germline CDR1 and CDR2 sequences are DFQATT and SNEGSKA (reference sequence). V lost 0 bases and J 5 bases, leaving 11 bases between the germline ends. The CDR3 sequence: CSAREGQKDEQYF. The CDR3 DNA is TGCAGTGCTAGAGAAGGACAGAAAGACGAGCAGTACTTC.

This clonotype was observed at least ten times. V usage is TRBV9 and J usage is TRBJ2-5, with 7 bases fitting TRBD2. Germline values: CDR1 SGDLS, CDR2 YYNGEE. The CDR3 spans 14 residues. The V segment lost 1 base and the J segment 3 bases; nucleotides outside the gene matches: 3. CDR3 region: CASSVLAGEETQYF. The CDR3 nucleotides are TGTGCCAGCAGCGTACTGGCGGGGGAAGAGACCCAGTACTTC. Using reference TRBV9 and TRBJ2-5 for the parts outside the CDR3, the full variable domain is DSGVTQTPKHLITATGQRVTLRCSPRSGDLSVYWYQQSLDQGLQFLIQYYNGEERAKGNILERFSAQQFPDLHSELNLSSLELGDSALYFCASSVLAGEETQYFGPGTRLLVL.

This clonotype was seen repeatedly, ten times or more. The chain has TRBV27 and TRBJ2-5, with 8 bases fitting TRBD2. Germline V gives CDR1 MNHEY, CDR2 SMNVEV (reference sequence). V gave up 3 bases and J gave up 3 bases; unmatched junction bases: 6. The CDR3 extends over 15 amino acids. CDR3 in amino acids: CASSFQSGRKETQYF. CDR3 sequence (DNA): TGTGCCAGCAGTTTCCAAAGCGGGAGAAAAGAGACCCAGTACTTC.

This clonotype was detected many times. The chain joins TRBV5-1 to TRBJ2-1; maybe TRBD2 (7 bases). The ends were cut back, 3 bases at V and 12 bases at J, with 10 bases in the middle. Germline loops: CDR1 SGHRS, CDR2 YFSETQ. The CDR3 spans 11 residues. Here the CDR3 reads CASSWGGRQFF. CDR3 coding DNA: TGCGCCAGCAGCTGGGGGGGGCGGCAGTTCTTC. Together with reference TRBV5-1 and TRBJ2-1, the CDR3 gives the full variable domain: KAGVTQTPRYLIKTRGQQVTLSCSPISGHRSVSWYQQTPGQGLQFLFEYFSETQRNKGNFPGRFSGRQFSNSRSEMNVSTLELGDSALYLCASSWGGRQFFGPGTRLTVL.

This clonotype was found many times. The V and J genes are TRBV20-1 and TRBJ2-7; TRBD2 matches at 7 bases. The CDR3 consists of 14 residues. Germline CDR1 and CDR2: DFQATT and SNEGSKA (reference sequence). The J segment lost 0 bases and the V segment lost 1 base, leaving 3 bases of the junction unmatched. Here the CDR3 DNA reads TGCAGTGCTAGAGCGCGGGAGCACTCCTACGAGCAGTACTTC. The encoded protein is CSARAREHSYEQYF.